The T cell receptor (beta chain) described here comes from a study of technical replicates of blood from a few donors. Profiled with immunoSEQ multiplex PCR; TCRdb holds only in-frame clones, not every one. The table includes about 82,000 clones, around 96% detected once. The CDR3 covers 14 residues. Germline values: CDR1 SNHLY, CDR2 FYNNEI. V gave up 1 base and J gave up 14 bases; unmatched junction bases: 10. The specimen sequenced was T cells isolated from PBMCs. This sequence was found in a human donor in good health. The chain employs TRBV2 and TRBJ2-1; the match to TRBD2 covers 8 bases. Here the CDR3 reads CASSEVKREPSEFF. CDR3 DNA: TGTGCCAGCAGTGAAGTTAAGCGGGAGCCCTCTGAGTTCTTC. The whole variable domain, filled in from reference TRBV2 and TRBJ2-1, reads EPEVTQTPSHQVTQMGQEVILRCVPISNHLYFYWYRQILGQKVEFLVSFYNNEISEKSEIFDDQFSVERPDGSNFTLKIRSTKLEDSAMYFCASSEVKREPSEFFGPGTRLTVL.